The clone carrying this T cell receptor beta chain appeared once. The V segment lost 2 bases and the J segment 4 bases; nucleotides outside the gene matches: 3. This CDR3 is built from 15 residues. The germline gives CDR1 MNHNY, CDR2 SVGAGI (reference sequence). These data come from a study of blood T cell repertoires in COVID-19. The assay was immunoSEQ multiplex PCR, and TCRdb's table has in-frame clones only and misses some. This table has about 87,000 clones, around nine tenths appearing once. The clonotype originates from a man aged 35 to 55 with acute or convalescent COVID-19. The source material was peripheral blood. The chain employs TRBV6-6 and TRBJ2-2, with 8 bases identical to TRBD2. CDR3 residues: CASSYVRGATGELFF. In nucleotides, the CDR3 is TGTGCCAGCAGTTACGTGCGGGGGGCCACCGGGGAGCTGTTTTTT.